These 14 T cell receptor beta chains were sequenced from one sample in a study of graft-versus-host responses after intestinal transplantation. Clones were sequenced by immunoSEQ multiplex PCR, and TCRdb holds only the in-frame ones, with some missing. The sample includes under 50,000 clones, approximately 93% of them seen just once. This specimen consisted of PBMCs, obtained almost 750 days after intestinal transplantation. The receptors originated from a human patient who received an intestinal transplant, so some T cells may come from the graft donor.

In the case of this clone: Distinct nucleotide sequences in the sample also encode this CDR3. The chain couples TRBV19 to TRBJ1-5, with TRBD1 matching over 8 bases. V lost 6 bases, J lost 4 bases, and 8 bases stayed unmatched. This CDR3 is 15 amino acids long. Germline assignment: CDR1 LNHDA and CDR2 SQIVND (reference sequence). The CDR3 DNA follows: TGTGCCAGTAGACCAACAGGGGGGCGAAATCAGCCCCAGCATTTT. It yields the protein CASRPTGGRNQPQHF.

This clone was found once. The CDR3 sequence is CASSPPGNTDTQYF. The CDR3 DNA sequence: TGTGCCAGCAGCCCCCCGGGAAACACAGATACGCAGTATTTT. V gene TRBV5-4 combines with J gene TRBJ2-3; D possibly corresponds to TRBD2 (5 bases). Germline values: CDR1 SGHNT, CDR2 YYREEE (reference sequence). V lost 4 bases, J lost 2 bases, and 11 bases lay in between. The CDR3 extends over 14 amino acids.

V gene TRBV4-2 combines with J gene TRBJ2-1; the match to TRBD2 covers 13 bases. The germline V gene encodes CDR1 LGHNA and CDR2 YNFKEQ. The CDR3 length is 17 residues. Trimming cost V 2 bases and J 8 bases; bases outside gene matches: 9. In nucleotides, the CDR3 is TGTGCCAGCAGCCAATACAATACTAGCGGGGGGGCCGATGAGCAGTTCTTC. Residues: CASSQYNTSGGADEQFF.

The chain joins TRBV7-9 to TRBJ2-1; D might be TRBD2 (7 bases). This CDR3 comprises 15 residues. Germline assignment: CDR1 SEHNR and CDR2 FQNEAQ (reference sequence). V lost 5 bases and J lost 4, with 15 bases in between. Written as DNA, the CDR3 is TGTGCCAGCAGCCCCCGGGGGGCCGAATACAATGAGCAGTTCTTC. This translates into CASSPRGAEYNEQFF.

The V and J genes are TRBV15 and TRBJ1-1, with 10 bases lining up with TRBD1. The germline V gene encodes CDR1 LNHNV and CDR2 YYDKDF (reference sequence). CDR3 length equals 17 residues. Trimming at V came to 0 bases and at J to 5 bases, leaving 9 bases not matched to a gene. The CDR3 loop is CATSRDLGQGGGTEAFF. The CDR3 DNA is TGTGCCACCAGCAGAGATCTTGGACAGGGGGGAGGTACTGAAGCTTTCTTT.

V and J are TRBV6-5 and TRBJ2-7; possibly TRBD1 for D (6 bases). The CDR3 sequence is 13 residues long. Germline CDR1 reads MNHEY; CDR2 reads SVGAGI. V was shortened by 3 bases and J by 3 bases, with 9 bases between the two germline ends. In nucleotides, the CDR3 is TGTGCCAGCAGTTATACAGGGATCTACGAGCAGTACTTC. Translation: CASSYTGIYEQYF.

The gene calls are TRBV19 and TRBJ1-4; D ambiguous. CDR1 is LNHDA, CDR2 SQIVND, per germline (reference sequence). The ends were cut back, 2 bases at V and 6 bases at J, with 10 bases in the middle. The CDR3 spans 14 residues. This chain's CDR3 is CASSIWWGDEKLFF. The DNA of the CDR3 is TGTGCCAGTAGTATATGGTGGGGTGATGAAAAACTGTTTTTT.

The genes are TRBV19 and TRBJ2-1; TRBD2 aligns across 9 bases. The trim removed 7 bases at V and 8 bases at J, leaving 12 bases unmatched. CDR3 length: 15 amino acids. Germline loops: CDR1 LNHDA, CDR2 SQIVND (reference sequence). CDR3 sequence: CASKTQAGGVHEQFF. The DNA for the CDR3 is TGTGCCAGTAAGACCCAAGCGGGAGGAGTACATGAGCAGTTCTTC.

The gene calls are TRBV28 and TRBJ1-2; D is ambiguous. Germline CDR1 reads MDHEN; CDR2 reads SYDVKM. Trimming removed 2 bases at V and 1 base at J, with 5 bases between. The CDR3 extends over 13 amino acids. CDR3 nucleotide sequence: TGTGCCAGCAGTTTAAGGGATAACTATGGCTACACCTTC. Protein sequence: CASSLRDNYGYTF.

This clone was seen a single time. Distinct nucleotide sequences in the sample also encode this CDR3. The chain uses TRBV6-5 and TRBJ2-7; D gene ambiguous. CDR3 length equals 11 residues. Trimming took off 6 bases at V and 6 bases at J, with 9 bases between the two ends. Germline CDR1 MNHEY, CDR2 SVGAGI. The CDR3 nucleotides read TGTGCCAGCAGCTCTCTCCGCGAGCAGTACTTC. Amino acid sequence: CASSSLREQYF.

This clone was counted between two and nine times. V is TRBV7-7 and J is TRBJ2-1; 13 bases are shared with TRBD2. The CDR3 covers 15 residues. The germline V gene encodes CDR1 SSHAT and CDR2 FNYEAQ (reference sequence). Germline trimming cut 1 base from V and 6 bases from J; bases unmatched to any gene: 0. This chain's CDR3 is CASSLGTSGSNEQFF. CDR3 nucleotide sequence: TGTGCCAGCAGCTTAGGGACTAGCGGGAGCAATGAGCAGTTCTTC.

CDR3 DNA: TGTGCCAGCAGCCAAGACAGGGAGGGCAACACTGAAGCTTTCTTT. This sequence encodes CASSQDREGNTEAFF. The V gene is TRBV14, the J gene TRBJ1-1; D is perhaps TRBD1 (5 bases). V was trimmed by 0 bases and J by 2 bases, leaving 10 bases between them. Germline-derived CDR1 and CDR2 are SGHDN and FVKESK. This CDR3 contains 15 residues.

V gene TRBV7-9 combines with J gene TRBJ2-1; 8 bases agree with TRBD1. The CDR3 runs 13 residues. The germline V gene has CDR1 SEHNR and CDR2 FQNEAQ (reference sequence). The V gene end was trimmed by 5 bases and the J gene end by 10 bases; junction bases not matched to a gene: 7. This chain's CDR3 is CASSQPDRAEQFF. CDR3 DNA sequence: TGTGCCAGCAGCCAACCGGACAGGGCGGAGCAGTTCTTC.

The chain uses TRBV7-2 and TRBJ2-5; 8 bases agree with TRBD1. The CDR3 contains 16 residues. CDR1 is SGHTA, CDR2 FQGNSA, per germline. J gave up 3 bases and V 5 bases, and 11 bases lay outside the gene matches. CDR3 DNA: TGTGCCAGCAGCAAACGCTTGGACAGGGAGGAAGAGACCCAGTACTTC. This translates into CASSKRLDREEETQYF.